The present T cell receptor beta chain was sequenced within a study of T cell repertoires in aging, cancer and after chemotherapy. Study-wide findings and caveats: Median generation probability rose over the chemotherapy interval in each cancer cohort, suggesting rebound thymic output. These repertoire data do not allow conclusions about immunological memory after chemotherapy.

Peripheral blood genomic DNA, not sorted cells or RNA, was the template. In regard to this clonotype: Its antigen is not identified.

A mixed TRB-A/B primer pool amplified rearranged TRB by multiplex touch-down PCR. TCRdb used MiXCR to reprocess the multiplex PCR reads, holding one entry per CDR3 protein. The repertoire holds some 3,000 distinct CDR3 sequences, with approximately 25% as singletons. V was shortened by 5 bases and J by 8 bases, with 10 bases between the two germline ends. CDR3 length: 12 amino acids. Germline assignment: CDR1 SGHAT and CDR2 FQNNGV. This rearrangement joins TRBV11-2 to TRBJ1-3, with D perhaps matching TRBD1 (6 bases). This receptor was obtained from a human donor with a solid tumor. The material sequenced was blood. Written as DNA, the CDR3 is TGTGCCAGCAGCCCCAACAGGGACACCATATATTTT. Translation: CASSPNRDTIYF.